Below, one T cell receptor beta chain is given with its context. The antigen remains unidentified. The assay was carried out at the deep level. Assay used: immunoSEQ multiplex PCR; TCRdb lists only in-frame clones, some missing. The data show around 2,000,000 clones, 95% seen once. Germline V CDR1 and CDR2: SGHRS, YFSETQ. The CDR3 length is 15 residues. V dropped 5 bases and J dropped 3; count of bases not matched to a gene: 11. The data belong to a study of shared clonotypes between healthy human individuals. Broader study findings: Few donors restricted represented genetic and exposure-history diversity.

The TCR comes from a man between 18 and 29 years old in good health. Material for sequencing was naive CD4+ T cells sorted from blood. Subset indicated: CD45RA+ positively selected. This rearrangement joins TRBV5-1 to TRBJ2-7, with TRBD2 matching 7 bases. CDR3 DNA sequence: TGCGCCAGCAGAGACACTAGCGTTTTTGTCTACGAGCAGTACTTC. It is translated as CASRDTSVFVYEQYF.